A selection of T cell receptor beta chains follows, all from one sample in a study of blood T cell repertoires in COVID-19. Only in-frame clones appear in the TCRdb table, and some are missing; sequencing was by immunoSEQ multiplex PCR. The table has 150,000 or so clones, less than 90% seen once. Sequencing input: peripheral blood. The receptors originated from a woman between 65 and 79 years old with acute or convalescent COVID-19. Each CDR3 is given with its conserved first and last residue. Each record gives: D gene, clone size, J gene, V gene, CDR3 protein, CDR3 DNA. A D gene is named only where the DNA matches it firmly. The size entry is marked missing in some rows and otherwise reads once, few, many or a size class.

TRBD1 NA TRBJ1-5 TRBV6-5 CASSSGTGENQPQHF TGTGCCAGCAGTTCCGGGACAGGGGAGAATCAGCCCCAGCATTTT
NA NA TRBJ2-1 TRBV7-3 CASSLGPNNEQFF TGTGCCAGCAGCTTAGGGCCGAACAATGAGCAGTTCTTC
NA NA TRBJ1-2 TRBV2 CASSEVGGQAGYTF TGTGCCAGCAGTGAAGTAGGGGGTCAGGCGGGCTACACCTTC
NA NA TRBJ2-3 TRBV6-6 CASSRPGAAASTDTQYF TGTGCCAGCAGTCGTCCAGGGGCTGCGGCGAGCACAGATACGCAGTATTTT
TRBD1 NA TRBJ2-5 TRBV7-2 CASSPGQGAFTETQYF TGTGCCAGCAGCCCCGGACAGGGGGCTTTTACAGAGACCCAGTACTTC
TRBD2 NA TRBJ2-7 TRBV28 CASSPTGLAAIYEQYF TGTGCCAGCAGTCCGACTGGGCTAGCGGCAATCTACGAGCAGTACTTC
NA NA TRBJ2-7 TRBV10-1 CAGGDGPYEQYF TGCGCCGGCGGGGACGGTCCCTACGAGCAGTACTTC
NA NA TRBJ2-3 TRBV27 CASSLEGVGPHTDTQYF TGTGCCAGCAGTTTAGAGGGTGTAGGACCGCACACAGATACGCAGTATTTT
TRBD2 NA TRBJ2-1 TRBV5-1 CASSLEAGGYNEQFF TGCGCCAGCAGCTTGGAAGCGGGAGGTTACAATGAGCAGTTCTTC
TRBD1 NA TRBJ2-7 TRBV6-5 CASSFKQGSAYEQYF TGTGCCAGCAGCTTTAAACAGGGGTCCGCCTACGAGCAGTACTTC
NA NA TRBJ2-1 TRBV9 CASSTDGGNEQFF TGTGCCAGCAGCACAGACGGTGGCAATGAGCAGTTCTTC
TRBD1 NA TRBJ1-6 TRBV27 CASSLSAGGLSSPLHF TGTGCCAGCAGTTTATCGGCAGGGGGTTTGAGCTCACCCCTCCACTTT
NA few TRBJ1-1 TRBV19 CASFRGDTEAFF TGTGCCAGTTTCAGGGGCGACACTGAAGCTTTCTTT
TRBD2 NA TRBJ2-2 TRBV5-1 CASSQVAGEVPGELFF TGCGCCAGCAGCCAGGTAGCGGGAGAGGTTCCCGGGGAGCTGTTTTTT
NA NA TRBJ1-5 TRBV30 CAWSLQGNQPQHF TGTGCCTGGAGTCTACAGGGCAATCAGCCCCAGCATTTT
TRBD2 NA TRBJ2-5 TRBV5-1 CASSLSTSGGIKTQYF TGCGCCAGCAGCTTGTCGACGTCGGGGGGAATAAAGACCCAGTACTTC
TRBD2 once TRBJ2-3 TRBV30 CAWSPAGLAVTDTQYF TGTGCCTGGAGTCCCGCCGGACTAGCGGTGACAGATACGCAGTATTTT
NA NA TRBJ2-5 TRBV6-6 CASSYPQAETQYF TGTGCCAGCAGTTACCCTCAGGCGGAGACCCAGTACTTC
TRBD1 NA TRBJ2-3 TRBV7-2 CASSPDRPRDTQYF TGTGCCAGCAGCCCGGACAGGCCCAGGGATACGCAGTATTTT
NA NA TRBJ2-3 TRBV19 CASSTSGLRPTDTQYF TGTGCCAGTAGTACCTCGGGACTTCGACCGACAGATACGCAGTATTTT
NA once TRBJ2-3 TRBV7-9 CASSFQGTDTQYF TGTGCCAGCAGCTTTCAGGGCACAGATACGCAGTATTTT
NA NA TRBJ1-2 TRBV4-2 CASSQDGVGNYGYTF TGTGCCAGCAGCCAAGACGGGGTGGGTAACTATGGCTACACCTTC
NA NA TRBJ2-7 TRBV2 CASSAVRGGASSYEQYF TGTGCCAGCAGTGCGGTGAGGGGCGGGGCAAGCTCCTACGAGCAGTACTTC
NA NA TRBJ2-3 TRBV2 CASSAQGIKTDTQYF TGTGCCAGCAGTGCACAGGGTATCAAGACAGATACGCAGTATTTT
TRBD1 NA TRBJ1-1 TRBV5-1 CASSGNTGGGKTEAFF TGCGCCAGCAGCGGAAATACAGGGGGCGGGAAGACTGAAGCTTTCTTT
NA NA TRBJ2-1 TRBV5-8 CASSPSVSSYNEQFF TGTGCCAGCAGTCCTAGCGTCAGCTCCTACAATGAGCAGTTCTTC
TRBD1 NA TRBJ2-1 TRBV7-6 CASSSQGDVNNEQFF TGTGCCAGCAGCTCACAGGGGGATGTGAACAATGAGCAGTTCTTC
NA NA TRBJ1-1 TRBV5-4 CASSSQGGRKSSEAFF TGTGCCAGCAGCTCCCAGGGCGGGAGGAAAAGTTCTGAAGCTTTCTTT
NA NA TRBJ1-2 TRBV18 CASSPGAGYGYTF TGTGCCAGCTCACCAGGGGCAGGCTATGGCTACACCTTC
TRBD1 NA TRBJ1-3 TRBV18 CASSTGDSGNTIYF TGTGCCAGCTCAACAGGGGACTCTGGAAACACCATATATTTT
TRBD2 NA TRBJ2-7 TRBV19 CASTPRGSGGLYEQYF TGTGCCAGTACCCCCCGGGGCAGCGGGGGGCTCTACGAGCAGTACTTC
NA once TRBJ1-2 TRBV27 CASSPSGAGYGYTF TGTGCCAGCAGCCCCTCAGGGGCCGGCTATGGCTACACCTTC
NA NA TRBJ2-1 TRBV5-6 CASRYRYNEQFF TGTGCCAGCAGGTATAGATACAATGAGCAGTTCTTC